The clone carrying this T cell receptor beta chain was detected only a few times. Its specificity is not known. TCRdb re-called the reads with MiXCR, one entry per CDR3 protein. The top ten hold 40% to 60% of the sample, which has 550,000 to 700,000 distinct CDR3 sequences, just under 40% seen once. Losses at the gene ends were 5 bases for V and 6 bases for J; bases not matched to a gene: 4. The CDR3 spans 14 residues. The germline V gene encodes CDR1 LNHDA and CDR2 SQIVND (reference sequence). These data are taken from a study of T cell repertoires in cytomegalovirus infection. Study-level information: The authors used CMV epitopes that were HLA-C-restricted (recently identified) and HLA-B-restricted (well studied). CMV infection and matching HLA type were both indicated by public TCR beta signatures. Overall study results and limits: Summed public TCR beta family frequency identified CMV carriers bearing the relevant HLA. In two of eight donors, the top clonotype was HLA-C-restricted CMV-specific.

The chain couples TRBV19 to TRBJ2-1; 10 bases fit TRBD2. This specimen was cultured PBMCs, taken from culture after CMV antigen stimulation. This receptor was obtained from a human donor in good health (CMV status not recorded). Some clones in this sample may be carry-over from other donors' samples. As DNA, the CDR3 is TGTGCCAGTAGTCAAGCGGGGGGGTCCAATGAGCAGTTCTTC. Protein: CASSQAGGSNEQFF.